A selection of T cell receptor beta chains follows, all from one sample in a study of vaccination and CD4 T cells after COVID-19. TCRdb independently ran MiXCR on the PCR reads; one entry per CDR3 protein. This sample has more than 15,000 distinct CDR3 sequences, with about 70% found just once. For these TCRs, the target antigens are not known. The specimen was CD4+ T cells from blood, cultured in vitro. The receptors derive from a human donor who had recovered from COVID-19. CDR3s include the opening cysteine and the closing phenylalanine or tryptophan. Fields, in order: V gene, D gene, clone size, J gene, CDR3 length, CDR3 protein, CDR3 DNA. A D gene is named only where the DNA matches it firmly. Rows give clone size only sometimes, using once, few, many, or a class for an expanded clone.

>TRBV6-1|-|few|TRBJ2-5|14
CASSRGPSQETQYF
TGTGCCAGCAGCCGGGGGCCTTCCCAAGAGACCCAGTACTTC
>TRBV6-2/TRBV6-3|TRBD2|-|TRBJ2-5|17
CASSNPQLAGGRETQYF
TGTGCCAGCAGTAACCCTCAACTAGCGGGAGGGAGGGAGACCCAGTACTTC
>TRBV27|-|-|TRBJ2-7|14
CASSPTLSSYEQYF
TGTGCCAGCAGTCCCACCCTCAGCTCCTACGAGCAGTACTTC
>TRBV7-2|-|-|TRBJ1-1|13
CASSPVGNTEAFF
TGTGCCAGCAGCCCAGTAGGGAACACTGAAGCTTTCTTT
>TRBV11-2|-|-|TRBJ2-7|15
CASSTRAGISSEQYF
TGTGCCAGCAGCACTAGGGCAGGGATATCAAGCGAGCAGTACTTC
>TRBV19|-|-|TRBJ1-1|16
CASSKTSDSWGTEAFF
TGTGCCAGTAGCAAAACGTCGGACAGCTGGGGCACTGAAGCTTTCTTT
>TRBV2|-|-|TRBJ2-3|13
CASSANPGDTQYF
TGTGCCAGCAGCGCTAACCCTGGGGATACGCAGTATTTT
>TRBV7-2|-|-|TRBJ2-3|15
CASSLVKDSTDTQYF
TGTGCCAGCAGCTTAGTGAAGGACAGCACAGATACGCAGTATTTT
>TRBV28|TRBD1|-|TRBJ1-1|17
CASSLYPQGERNTEAFF
TGTGCCAGCAGTTTGTACCCTCAGGGGGAAAGAAACACTGAAGCTTTCTTT
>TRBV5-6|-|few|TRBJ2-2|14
CASSLLPNTGELFF
TGTGCCAGCAGCTTACTCCCAAACACCGGGGAGCTGTTTTTT
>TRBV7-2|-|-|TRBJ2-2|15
CASSLVSPRGRELFF
TGTGCCAGCAGCTTAGTGAGCCCCAGGGGCCGGGAGCTGTTTTTT
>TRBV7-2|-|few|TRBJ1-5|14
CASSQGQHSQPQHF
TGCGCCAGCAGCCAAGGACAGCACTCTCAGCCCCAGCATTTT
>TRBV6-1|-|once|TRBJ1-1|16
CASIHTGRRMNTEAFF
TGTGCCAGCATCCACACAGGACGGAGGATGAACACTGAAGCTTTCTTT
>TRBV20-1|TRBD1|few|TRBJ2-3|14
CGGGTGIRTDTQYF
TGCGGAGGCGGGACAGGGATACGCACAGATACGCAGTATTTT
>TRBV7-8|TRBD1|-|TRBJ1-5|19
CASSLARWGSRTGSQPQHF
TGTGCCAGCAGCTTAGCGCGATGGGGTTCCAGGACAGGTAGTCAGCCCCAGCATTTT
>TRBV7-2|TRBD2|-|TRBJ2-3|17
CASSLASGRTSTDTQYF
TGTGCCAGCAGCTTAGCTAGCGGGCGAACTAGCACAGATACGCAGTATTTT
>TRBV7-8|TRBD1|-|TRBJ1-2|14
CASSLPGRGNGYTF
TGTGCCAGCAGCTTGCCCGGCAGGGGGAATGGCTACACCTTC
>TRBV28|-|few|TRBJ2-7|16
CATRGGGGRRDYEQYF
TGTGCCACCAGGGGAGGAGGCGGGAGAAGAGATTACGAGCAGTACTTC
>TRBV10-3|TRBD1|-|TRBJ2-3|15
CAIRMGQGATDTQYF
TGTGCCATCAGGATGGGACAGGGAGCCACAGATACGCAGTATTTT
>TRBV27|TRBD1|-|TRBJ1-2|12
CATRQGASGYTF
TGTGCCACTAGACAGGGGGCGAGTGGCTACACCTTC
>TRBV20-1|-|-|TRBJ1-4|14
CSARGARTVEKLFF
TGCAGTGCTAGGGGGGCGCGGACAGTTGAAAAACTGTTTTTT
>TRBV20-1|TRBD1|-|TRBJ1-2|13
CSARVGQGGGYTF
TGCAGTGCTAGAGTGGGACAGGGGGGTGGCTACACCTTC
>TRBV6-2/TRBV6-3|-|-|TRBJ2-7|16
CASSQTPAAGTYEQYF
TGTGCCAGCAGTCAAACCCCGGCGGCTGGTACCTACGAGCAGTACTTC
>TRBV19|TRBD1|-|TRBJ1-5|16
CASSRGGGTGGPPQHF
TGTGCCAGTAGTCGCGGGGGGGGGACAGGGGGTCCGCCCCAGCATTTT
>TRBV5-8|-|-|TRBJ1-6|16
CATYRPRGSVDSPLHF
TGTGCCACCTACCGTCCGAGGGGCTCCGTGGATTCACCCCTCCACTTT
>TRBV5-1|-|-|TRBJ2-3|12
CASSWDGDTQYF
TGCGCCAGCAGCTGGGACGGAGATACGCAGTATTTT
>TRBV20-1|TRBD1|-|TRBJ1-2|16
CSAGGPDRVSTYGYTF
TGCAGTGCTGGAGGCCCGGACAGGGTGTCCACCTATGGCTACACCTTC
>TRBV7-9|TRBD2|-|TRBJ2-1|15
CASSSSGDSYNEQFF
TGTGCCAGCAGCTCCAGCGGGGATTCCTACAATGAGCAGTTCTTC
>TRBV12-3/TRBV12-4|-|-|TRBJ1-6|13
CASSPENNSPLHF
TGTGCCAGCAGTCCAGAGAATAATTCACCCCTCCACTTT
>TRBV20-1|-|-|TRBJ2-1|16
CSARSSSGSLYNEQFF
TGCAGTGCTAGAAGTTCCAGCGGGTCACTCTACAATGAGCAGTTCTTC
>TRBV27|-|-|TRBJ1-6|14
CASSLGRERSPLHF
TGTGCCAGCAGCCTCGGGAGGGAGAGATCACCCCTCCACTTT
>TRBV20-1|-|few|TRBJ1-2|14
CSARDLRDGQGYTF
TGCAGTGCTAGAGATCTGCGAGACGGTCAGGGCTACACCTTC
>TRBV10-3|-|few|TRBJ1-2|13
CAITGGSEYGYTF
TGTGCCATCACCGGTGGTTCAGAGTATGGCTACACCTTC
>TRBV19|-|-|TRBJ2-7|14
CASSKGSGSYEQYF
TGTGCCAGCAGTAAGGGCAGCGGGTCCTACGAGCAGTACTTC
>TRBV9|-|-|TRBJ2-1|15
CASSVGGDSYNEQFF
TGTGCCAGCAGCGTAGGGGGGGACTCCTACAATGAGCAGTTCTTC
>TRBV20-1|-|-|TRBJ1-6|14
CSARAQGAGSPLHF
TGCAGTGCTCGAGCCCAGGGAGCGGGTTCACCCCTCCACTTT
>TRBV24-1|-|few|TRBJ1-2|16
CATSDGDRQHNYGYTF
TGTGCCACCAGTGATGGTGACAGACAACATAACTATGGCTACACCTTC
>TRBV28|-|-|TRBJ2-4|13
CASTGLLKNIQYF
TGTGCCAGCACGGGTCTTCTTAAAAACATTCAGTACTTC
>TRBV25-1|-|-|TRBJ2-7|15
CASSPPGLPHHEQYF
TGTGCCAGCAGTCCCCCTGGACTCCCGCACCACGAGCAGTACTTC
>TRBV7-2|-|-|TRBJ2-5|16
CASSSQVGRAQETQYF
TGTGCCAGCAGCTCCCAAGTAGGCAGGGCCCAAGAGACCCAGTACTTC
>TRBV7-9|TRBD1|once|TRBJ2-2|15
CASSLGQGYGGELFF
TGTGCCAGCAGCTTGGGACAGGGGTACGGCGGGGAGCTGTTTTTT
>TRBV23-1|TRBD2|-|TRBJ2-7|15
CASSHWGSGSYEQYF
TGCGCCAGCAGTCACTGGGGTAGCGGGAGCTACGAGCAGTACTTC
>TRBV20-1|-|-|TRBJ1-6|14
CSATISKPGSPLHF
TGCAGTGCTACGATTTCCAAGCCGGGTTCACCCCTCCACTTT
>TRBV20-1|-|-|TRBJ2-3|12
CSATQTRDTQYF
TGCAGTGCTACCCAGACTAGAGATACGCAGTATTTT
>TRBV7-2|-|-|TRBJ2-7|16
CASSLSSRERGVEQYF
TGTGCCAGCAGCTTAAGTAGTCGCGAGCGAGGGGTGGAGCAGTACTTC
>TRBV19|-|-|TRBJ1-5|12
CASKGGDQPQHF
TGTGCCAGTAAAGGGGGTGATCAGCCCCAGCATTTT
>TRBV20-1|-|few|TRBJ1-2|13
CSAPGTINYGYTF
TGCAGTGCCCCCGGGACGATTAACTATGGCTACACCTTC
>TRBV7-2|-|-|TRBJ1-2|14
CASSLGSQLYGYTF
TGTGCCAGCAGCTTAGGTAGCCAGTTATATGGCTACACCTTC
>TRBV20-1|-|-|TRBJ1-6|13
CSASRDTNSPLHF
TGCAGTGCTAGCCGGGACACCAATTCACCCCTCCACTTT